Listed below are T cell receptor beta chains from one sample, sequenced in a study of T-cell reconstitution after alpha-beta-depleted transplantation in children. TCRdb independently ran MiXCR on the PCR reads; one entry per CDR3 protein. The sample has more than 300,000 distinct CDR3 sequences, roughly 15% seen once; the top ten hold just over 40%. Sequences were derived from PBMCs, mostly from graft donor cells, sampled 360 days after TCRalphabeta/CD19-depleted stem cell transplant. These receptors were taken from a male patient aged 2-15 years who had a stem cell transplant for acute lymphoblastic leukemia, so the T cells may come from the graft donor. CDR3s include the opening cysteine and the closing phenylalanine or tryptophan. Fields, in order: D gene, V gene, clone size, CDR3 length, J gene, CDR3 DNA, CDR3 protein. D genes are given only for firm matches. Part of the rows lack a size; the others show once, few, many or a class for expanded clones.

TRBD1	TRBV28	.	16	TRBJ2-2	TGTGCCATCGGCCCTGGGACAGGGGAAAAGGTCGGGGAGCTGTTTTTT	CAIGPGTGEKVGELFF
TRBD1	TRBV7-3	.	15	TRBJ2-5	TGTGCCAGCAGCTGGGGACAGGGGGCTGTAGAGACCCAGTACTTC	CASSWGQGAVETQYF
TRBD2	TRBV10-2	.	16	TRBJ2-6	TGCGCCAGCAGGACTAGCGGATTCTCTGGGGCCAACGTCCTGACTTTC	CASRTSGFSGANVLTF
.	TRBV5-5	.	14	TRBJ2-7	TGTGCCAGCAGCTACCTCAGGGTGAGGGGCGAGCAGTACTTC	CASSYLRVRGEQYF
.	TRBV9	.	13	TRBJ2-1	TGTGCCAGCAGCGTAGTCCCCCGGGGCGAGCAGTTCTTC	CASSVVPRGEQFF
TRBD2	TRBV20-1	few	16	TRBJ2-3	TGCAGTGCTAGACCCATGACTAGCGGGAGGTTGGATACGCAGTATTTT	CSARPMTSGRLDTQYF
.	TRBV12-3/TRBV12-4	.	14	TRBJ1-1	TGTGCCAGCAGGACAGGAGCGACGGACACTGAAGCTTTCTTT	CASRTGATDTEAFF
.	TRBV7-2	.	14	TRBJ1-2	TGTGCCAGCAGCTTAGCCCCGGGGGCCTATGGCTACACCTTC	CASSLAPGAYGYTF
.	TRBV2	many	12	TRBJ2-3	TGTGCCAGCAGTGCCGTAATCGATACGCAGTATTTT	CASSAVIDTQYF
TRBD1	TRBV6-5	.	18	TRBJ1-4	TGTGCCAGCAGTTACCTACAGGGGCCAGGGAGGACTAATGAAAAACTGTTTTTT	CASSYLQGPGRTNEKLFF
.	TRBV10-3	few	16	TRBJ1-2	TGTGCCATCAGTGAGCTGGGGTCAGCTGGAAGCTATGGCTACACCTTC	CAISELGSAGSYGYTF